This TCR beta chain was sequenced in a study of OX40 agonist ivuxolimab in advanced cancers. It was autoimmune disease history or systemic immunosuppression that excluded patients. Note on this clone: Its antigen is not known.

Study conclusions and caveats: Expanded clones were, on average, more numerous among CD8+ T cells than CD4+. It was also the case that some nonresponders had low normalized T-cell clonal expansion.

Germline loops: CDR1 KGHSH, CDR2 LQKENI. CDR3 length: 14 amino acids. Deletions cut 0 bases from V and 0 bases from J, with 4 bases between. Clones were read by immunoSEQ multiplex PCR, and TCRdb kept only the in-frame ones, dropping some. The repertoire holds around 70,000 clones, over 75% seen once, with 0.5% to 0.55% in the top ten. The chain is built from TRBV18 and TRBJ2-3; D uncertain. The sequence was collected from an adult with an advanced solid tumor such as melanoma, head and neck, liver or kidney cancer. Sequencing was performed on CD4+ or CD8+ T cells sorted from blood, taken in a trial of the OX40 agonist ivuxolimab. The DNA for the CDR3 is TGTGCCAGCTCACCACCCCACAGCACAGATACGCAGTATTTT. Its protein is CASSPPHSTDTQYF.